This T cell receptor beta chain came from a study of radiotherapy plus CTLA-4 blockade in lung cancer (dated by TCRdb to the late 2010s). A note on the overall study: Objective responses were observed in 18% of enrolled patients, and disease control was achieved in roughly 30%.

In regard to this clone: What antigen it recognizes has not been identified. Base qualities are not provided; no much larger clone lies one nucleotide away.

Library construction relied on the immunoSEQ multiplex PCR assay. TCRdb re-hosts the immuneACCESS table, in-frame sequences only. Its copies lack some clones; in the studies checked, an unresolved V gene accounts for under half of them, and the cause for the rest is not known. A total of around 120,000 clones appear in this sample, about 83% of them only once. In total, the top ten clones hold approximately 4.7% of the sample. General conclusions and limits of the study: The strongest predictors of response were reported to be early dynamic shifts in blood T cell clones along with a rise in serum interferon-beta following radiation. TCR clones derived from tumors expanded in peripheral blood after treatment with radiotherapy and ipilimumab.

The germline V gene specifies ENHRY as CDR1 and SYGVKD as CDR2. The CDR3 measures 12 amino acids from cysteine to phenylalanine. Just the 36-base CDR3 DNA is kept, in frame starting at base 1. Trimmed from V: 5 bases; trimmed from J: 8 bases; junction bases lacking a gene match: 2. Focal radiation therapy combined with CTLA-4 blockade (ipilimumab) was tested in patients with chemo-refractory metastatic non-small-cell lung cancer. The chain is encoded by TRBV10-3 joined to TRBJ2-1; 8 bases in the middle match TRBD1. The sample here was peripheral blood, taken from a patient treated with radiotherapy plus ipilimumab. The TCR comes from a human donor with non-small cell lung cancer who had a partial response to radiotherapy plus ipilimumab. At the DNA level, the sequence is TGTGCCATCAGTCTACAGGGGGATGAGCAGTTCTTC. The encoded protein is CAISLQGDEQFF.